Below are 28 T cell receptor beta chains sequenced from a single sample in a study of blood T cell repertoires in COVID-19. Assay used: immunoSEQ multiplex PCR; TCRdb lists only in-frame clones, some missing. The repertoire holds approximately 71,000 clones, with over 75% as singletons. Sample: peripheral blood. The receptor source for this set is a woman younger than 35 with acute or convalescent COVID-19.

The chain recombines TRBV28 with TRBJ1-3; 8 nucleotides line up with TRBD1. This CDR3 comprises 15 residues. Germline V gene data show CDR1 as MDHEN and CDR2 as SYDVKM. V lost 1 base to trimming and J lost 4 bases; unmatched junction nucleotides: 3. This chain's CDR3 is CASSLSRTGGNTIYF. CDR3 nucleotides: TGTGCCAGCAGTTTATCCCGGACAGGGGGAAACACCATATATTTT.

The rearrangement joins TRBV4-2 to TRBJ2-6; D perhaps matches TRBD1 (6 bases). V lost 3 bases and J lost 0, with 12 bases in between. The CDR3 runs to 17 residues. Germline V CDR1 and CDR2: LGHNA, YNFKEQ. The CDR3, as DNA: TGTGCCAGCAGCCAGTCAACAGGGAACTCTGGGGCCAACGTCCTGACTTTC. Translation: CASSQSTGNSGANVLTF.

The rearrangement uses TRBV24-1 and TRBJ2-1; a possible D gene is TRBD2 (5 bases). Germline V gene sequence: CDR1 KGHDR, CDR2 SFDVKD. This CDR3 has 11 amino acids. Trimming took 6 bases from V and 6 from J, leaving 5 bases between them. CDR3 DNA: TGTGCCACCAGTAGCGGCAATGAGCAGTTCTTC. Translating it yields CATSSGNEQFF.

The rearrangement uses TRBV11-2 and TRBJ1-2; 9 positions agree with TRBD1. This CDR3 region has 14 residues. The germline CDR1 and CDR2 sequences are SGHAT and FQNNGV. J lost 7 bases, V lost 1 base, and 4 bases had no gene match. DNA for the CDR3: TGTGCCAGCAGCTTAGGCGGGACAGGGAGTGGCTACACCTTC. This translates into CASSLGGTGSGYTF.

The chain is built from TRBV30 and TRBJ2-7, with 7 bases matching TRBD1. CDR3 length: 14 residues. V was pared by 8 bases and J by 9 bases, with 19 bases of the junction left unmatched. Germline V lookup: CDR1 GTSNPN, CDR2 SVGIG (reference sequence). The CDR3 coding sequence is TGTGCCCCTTACGACAGGGCCCTCCTACGAGGGCAGTACTTC. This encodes CAPYDRALLRGQYF.

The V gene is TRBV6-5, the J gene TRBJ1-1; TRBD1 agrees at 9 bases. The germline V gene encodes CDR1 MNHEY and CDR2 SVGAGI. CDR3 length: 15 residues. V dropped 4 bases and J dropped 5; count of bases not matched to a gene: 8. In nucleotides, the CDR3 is TGTGCCAGCAGTTCCCAACAGGGGGCTAGGACTGAAGCTTTCTTT. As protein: CASSSQQGARTEAFF.

Here the CDR3 reads CASSLALFQPQHF. The CDR3 nucleotides read TGTGCCAGCAGTTTAGCCCTGTTTCAGCCCCAGCATTTT. The rearrangement joins TRBV12-3 or TRBV12-4 to TRBJ1-5, with D unresolved. The CDR3 spans 13 residues. V shed 0 bases and J shed 6 bases, with 6 bases lying between them.

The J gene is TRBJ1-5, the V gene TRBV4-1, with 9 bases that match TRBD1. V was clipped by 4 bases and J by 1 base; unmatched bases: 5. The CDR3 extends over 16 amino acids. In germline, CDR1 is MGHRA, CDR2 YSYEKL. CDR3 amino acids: CASSPSGTGSNQPQHF. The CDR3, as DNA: TGCGCCAGCAGCCCCTCCGGGACAGGGAGCAATCAGCCCCAGCATTTT.

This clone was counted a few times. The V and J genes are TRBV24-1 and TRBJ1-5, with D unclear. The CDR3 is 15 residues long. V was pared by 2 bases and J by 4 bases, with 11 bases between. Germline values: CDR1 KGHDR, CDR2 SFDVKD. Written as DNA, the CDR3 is TGTGCCACCAGTGATTCGAGGGTTGGGAATCAGCCCCAGCATTTT. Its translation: CATSDSRVGNQPQHF.

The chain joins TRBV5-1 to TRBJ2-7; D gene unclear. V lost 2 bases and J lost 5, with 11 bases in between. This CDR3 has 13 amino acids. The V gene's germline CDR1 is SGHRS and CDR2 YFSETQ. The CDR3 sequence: CASSLGVSNEQYF. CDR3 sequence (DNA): TGCGCCAGCAGCTTAGGAGTGTCAAACGAGCAGTACTTC.

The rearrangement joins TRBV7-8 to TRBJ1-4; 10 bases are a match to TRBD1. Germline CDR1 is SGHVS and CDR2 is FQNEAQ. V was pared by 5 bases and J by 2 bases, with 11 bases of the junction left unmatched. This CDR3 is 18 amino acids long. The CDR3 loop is CASSRDRGLFLTNEKLFF. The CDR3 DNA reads TGTGCCAGCAGCCGAGACAGGGGGCTTTTTTTGACTAATGAAAAACTGTTTTTT.

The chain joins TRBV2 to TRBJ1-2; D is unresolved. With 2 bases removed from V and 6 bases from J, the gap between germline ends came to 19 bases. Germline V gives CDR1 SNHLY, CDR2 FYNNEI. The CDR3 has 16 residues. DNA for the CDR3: TGTGCCAGCAGTGAATGGTCTAGGCAGGTCGGGAATGGCTACACCTTC. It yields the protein CASSEWSRQVGNGYTF.

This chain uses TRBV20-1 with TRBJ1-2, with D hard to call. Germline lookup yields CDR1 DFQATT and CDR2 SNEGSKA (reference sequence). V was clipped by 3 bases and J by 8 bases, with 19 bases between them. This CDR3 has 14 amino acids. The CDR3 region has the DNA TGCAGTGCTAGTAAACTACCCCCGGGTGAGGGCTACACCTTC. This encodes CSASKLPPGEGYTF.

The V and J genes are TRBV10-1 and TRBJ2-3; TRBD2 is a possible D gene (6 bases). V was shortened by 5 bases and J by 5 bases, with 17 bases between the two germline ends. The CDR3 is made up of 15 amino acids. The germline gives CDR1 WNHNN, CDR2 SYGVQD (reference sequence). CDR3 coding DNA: TGCGCCAGCAGTAATCTGGGACTGGAGGAAGATACGCAGTATTTT. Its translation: CASSNLGLEEDTQYF.

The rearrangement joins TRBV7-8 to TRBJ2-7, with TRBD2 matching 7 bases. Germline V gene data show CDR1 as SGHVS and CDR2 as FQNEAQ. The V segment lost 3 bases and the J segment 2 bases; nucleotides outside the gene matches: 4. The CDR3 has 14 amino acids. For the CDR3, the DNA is TGTGCCAGCAGCTTGGAGCGGGGACCCTACGAGCAGTACTTC. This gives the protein CASSLERGPYEQYF. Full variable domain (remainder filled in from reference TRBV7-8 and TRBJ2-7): GAGVSQSPRYKVAKRGQDVALRCDPISGHVSLFWYQQALGQGPEFLTYFQNEAQLDKSGLPSDRFFAERPEGSVSTLKIQRTQQEDSAVYLCASSLERGPYEQYFGPGTRLTVT.

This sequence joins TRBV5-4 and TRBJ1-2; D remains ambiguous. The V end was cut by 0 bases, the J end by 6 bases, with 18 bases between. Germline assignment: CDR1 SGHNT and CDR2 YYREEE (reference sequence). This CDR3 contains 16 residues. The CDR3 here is CASSLGGGKGSDGYTF. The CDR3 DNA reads TGTGCCAGCAGCTTGGGTGGAGGGAAAGGGTCAGATGGCTACACCTTC.

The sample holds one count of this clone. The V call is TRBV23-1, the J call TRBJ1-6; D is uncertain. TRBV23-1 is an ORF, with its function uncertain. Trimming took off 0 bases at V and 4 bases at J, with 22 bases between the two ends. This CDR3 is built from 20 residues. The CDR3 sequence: CASSQSIGRIILIYNSPLHF. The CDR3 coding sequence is TGCGCCAGCAGTCAATCGATTGGCAGAATCATCCTCATATATAATTCACCCCTCCACTTT.

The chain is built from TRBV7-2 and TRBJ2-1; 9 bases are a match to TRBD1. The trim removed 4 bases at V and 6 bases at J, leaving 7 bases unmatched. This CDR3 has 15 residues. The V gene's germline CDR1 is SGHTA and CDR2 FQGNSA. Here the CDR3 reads CASSYGTGKGNEQFF. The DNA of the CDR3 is TGTGCCAGCAGCTACGGGACAGGGAAGGGCAATGAGCAGTTCTTC. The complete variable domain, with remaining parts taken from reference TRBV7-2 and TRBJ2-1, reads GAGVSQSPSNKVTEKGKDVELRCDPISGHTALYWYRQSLGQGLEFLIYFQGNSAPDKSGLPSDRFSAERTGGSVSTLTIQRTQQEDSAVYLCASSYGTGKGNEQFFGPGTRLTVL.

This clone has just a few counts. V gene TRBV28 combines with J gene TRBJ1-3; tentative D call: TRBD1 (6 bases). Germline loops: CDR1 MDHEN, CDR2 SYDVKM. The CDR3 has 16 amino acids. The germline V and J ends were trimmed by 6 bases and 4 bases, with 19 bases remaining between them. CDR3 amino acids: CASSWGNRATGNTIYF. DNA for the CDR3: TGTGCCAGCAGCTGGGGAAACAGGGCAACAGGAAACACCATATATTTT.

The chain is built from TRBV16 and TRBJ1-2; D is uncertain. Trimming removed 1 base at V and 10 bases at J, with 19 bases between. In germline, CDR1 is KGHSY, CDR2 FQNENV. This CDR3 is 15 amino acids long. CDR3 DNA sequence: TGTGCCAGCAGCCAATTATCCACACCCGTGGTCCCCTACACCTTC. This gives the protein CASSQLSTPVVPYTF.

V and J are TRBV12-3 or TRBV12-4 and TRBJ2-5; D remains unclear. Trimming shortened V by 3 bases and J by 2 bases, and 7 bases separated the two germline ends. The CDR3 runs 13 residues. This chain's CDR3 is CASSLYRQETQYF. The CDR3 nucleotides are TGTGCCAGCAGTTTGTACAGACAAGAGACCCAGTACTTC.

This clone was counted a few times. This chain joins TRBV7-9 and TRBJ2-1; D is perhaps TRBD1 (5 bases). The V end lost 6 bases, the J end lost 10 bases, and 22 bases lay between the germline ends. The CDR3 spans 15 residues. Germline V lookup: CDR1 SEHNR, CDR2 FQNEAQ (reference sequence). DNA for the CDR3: TGTGCCAGCAGATCTAGGGGTTCCGGCTCAGGCGAGCAGTTCTTC. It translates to CASRSRGSGSGEQFF.

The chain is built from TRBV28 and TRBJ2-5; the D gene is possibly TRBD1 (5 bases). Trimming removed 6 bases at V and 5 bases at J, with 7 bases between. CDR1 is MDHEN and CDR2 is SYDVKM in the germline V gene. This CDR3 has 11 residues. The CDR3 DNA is TGTGCCAGCAGCGCAGGGGAGACCCAGTACTTC. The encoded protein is CASSAGETQYF.

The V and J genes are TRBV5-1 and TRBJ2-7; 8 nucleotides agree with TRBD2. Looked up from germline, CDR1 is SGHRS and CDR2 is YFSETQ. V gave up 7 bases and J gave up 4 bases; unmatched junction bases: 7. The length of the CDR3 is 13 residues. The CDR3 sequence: CASATSARYEQYF. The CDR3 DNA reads TGCGCCAGCGCGACTAGCGCGAGATACGAGCAGTACTTC.

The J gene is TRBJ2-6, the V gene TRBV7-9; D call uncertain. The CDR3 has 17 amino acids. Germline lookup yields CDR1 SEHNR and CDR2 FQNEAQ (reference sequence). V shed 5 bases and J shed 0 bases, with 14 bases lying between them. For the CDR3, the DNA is TGTGCCAGCAGCCTAGGTCTTGGAGTCTCTGGGGCCAACGTCCTGACTTTC. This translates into CASSLGLGVSGANVLTF.

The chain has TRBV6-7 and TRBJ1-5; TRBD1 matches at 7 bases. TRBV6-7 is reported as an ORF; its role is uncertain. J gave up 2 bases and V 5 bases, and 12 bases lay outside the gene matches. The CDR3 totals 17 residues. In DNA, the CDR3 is TGTGCCAGCAGTAGGGCGACAGGGCGGGAGGGCAATCAGCCCCAGCATTTT. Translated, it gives CASSRATGREGNQPQHF.

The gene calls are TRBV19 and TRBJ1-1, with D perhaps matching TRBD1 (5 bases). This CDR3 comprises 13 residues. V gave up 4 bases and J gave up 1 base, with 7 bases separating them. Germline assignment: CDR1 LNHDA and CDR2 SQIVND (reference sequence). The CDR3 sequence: CASSTQGNTEAFF. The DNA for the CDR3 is TGTGCCAGTAGTACTCAGGGGAACACTGAAGCTTTCTTT.

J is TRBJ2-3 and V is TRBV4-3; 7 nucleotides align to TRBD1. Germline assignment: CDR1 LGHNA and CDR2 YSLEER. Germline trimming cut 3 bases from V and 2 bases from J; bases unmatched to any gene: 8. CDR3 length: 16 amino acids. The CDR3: CASSQTPGGFTDTQYF. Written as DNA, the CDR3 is TGCGCCAGCAGCCAGACACCAGGGGGATTCACAGATACGCAGTATTTT.